These 30 T cell receptor beta chains came from one sample sequenced in a study of blood T cells in healthy people across ages. Next came a second PCR, run for about 6 to 11 cycles, which used a sample-barcoded 5' primer along with a J-beta primer mix. TCRdb analysed the 5' RACE reads with MiXCR anew, one entry per CDR3 protein. The table shows over 700,000 distinct CDR3 sequences, with approximately 25% occurring only once. The sample was also linked to a second study, of T cells of mothers and their children.

Source material: blood. The source is a boy aged 5-17 years in good health.

The count of this clonotype is one. The chain is built from TRBV7-2 and TRBJ1-2; D is unclear. The germline V and J ends were trimmed by 5 bases and 4 bases, with 14 bases remaining between them. Germline V gene lookup returns CDR1 SGHTA and CDR2 FQGNSA. The CDR3 spans 14 residues. CDR3 sequence reads: CASSILTSGYGYTF. CDR3 DNA sequence: TGTGCCAGCAGCATTCTGACAAGCGGCTATGGCTACACCTTC. The whole variable domain, remainder taken from reference TRBV7-2 and TRBJ1-2, is GAGVSQSPSNKVTEKGKDVELRCDPISGHTALYWYRQSLGQGLEFLIYFQGNSAPDKSGLPSDRFSAERTGGSVSTLTIQRTQQEDSAVYLCASSILTSGYGYTFGSGTRLTVV.

This clonotype was seen a handful of times. The rearrangement links TRBV2 to TRBJ2-7, with 14 bases matching TRBD2. Germline V gene sequence: CDR1 SNHLY, CDR2 FYNNEI. Trimming took 4 bases from V and 2 from J; bases not matched to a gene: 7. There are 17 residues in the CDR3. CDR3 amino acids: CASSAGTSGSSTYEQYF. The CDR3 DNA reads as TGTGCCAGCAGTGCCGGGACTAGCGGGAGCTCCACCTACGAGCAGTACTTC.

The rearrangement uses TRBV4-3 and TRBJ2-5; perhaps TRBD2 as D (5 bases). CDR3 length equals 16 residues. Germline assignment: CDR1 LGHNA and CDR2 YSLEER. Deletions cut 0 bases from V and 2 bases from J, with 13 bases between. CDR3 DNA sequence: TGCGCCAGCAGCCAAGAAATCAGCGGACCACAAGAGACCCAGTACTTC. Protein product: CASSQEISGPQETQYF.

There are a few counts of this clonotype. J is TRBJ2-5 and V is TRBV7-2; 11 positions match TRBD2. The J call could be wrong; TRBJ2-1 is a better fit for the DNA end. The germline gives CDR1 SGHTA, CDR2 FQGNSA. There are 16 residues in the CDR3. CDR3 in amino acids: CASSLVSGGGNNEQFF. The CDR3 nucleotides read TGTGCCAGCAGCTTAGTTAGCGGGGGGGGCAACAATGAGCAGTTCTTC.

CDR3 coding DNA: TGTGCCAGCAGCGCGGCCTCAACCTATGGCTACACCTTC. Its translation: CASSAASTYGYTF. The chain is built from TRBV5-6 and TRBJ1-2, with D uncertain. The CDR3 sequence is 13 residues long. Trimming left V 4 bases short and J 4 bases short, with 11 bases between. Germline assignment: CDR1 SGHDT and CDR2 YYEEEE.

The V call is TRBV7-2, the J call TRBJ2-7; TRBD1 agrees at 7 bases. Trimming at V came to 1 base and at J to 3 bases, leaving 6 bases not matched to a gene. Germline CDR1 SGHTA, CDR2 FQGNSA. The CDR3 totals 15 residues. The CDR3 protein is CASSLEGTVSYEQYF. In DNA, the CDR3 is TGTGCCAGCAGCTTAGAAGGGACAGTCAGCTACGAGCAGTACTTC. The variable domain in full, completed from reference TRBV7-2 and TRBJ2-7, reads GAGVSQSPSNKVTEKGKDVELRCDPISGHTALYWYRQSLGQGLEFLIYFQGNSAPDKSGLPSDRFSAERTGGSVSTLTIQRTQQEDSAVYLCASSLEGTVSYEQYFGPGTRLTVT.

V gene TRBV20-1 combines with J gene TRBJ2-1, with D perhaps being TRBD1 or TRBD2 (6 bases each). This CDR3 is built from 15 residues. In germline, CDR1 is DFQATT, CDR2 SNEGSKA (reference sequence). Trimming took 2 bases from V and 4 from J, leaving 15 bases between them. The CDR3: CSARRGGRTYNEQFF. Here the CDR3 DNA reads TGCAGTGCTAGAAGAGGGGGGAGGACTTACAATGAGCAGTTCTTC.

The table lists this clonotype with many counts. This chain joins TRBV25-1 and TRBJ1-2, with D tentatively TRBD1 (5 bases). Trimming removed 4 bases at V and 4 bases at J, with 10 bases between. The CDR3 contains 13 residues. Germline CDR1 and CDR2: MGHDK and SYGVNS. The CDR3 coding sequence is TGTGCCAGCAGTGGGGGCGCGCGCTATGGCTACACCTTC. Amino acids: CASSGGARYGYTF.

V is TRBV7-6 and J is TRBJ2-7, with TRBD1 identical over 7 bases. The CDR3 runs to 16 residues. CDR1 is SGHVS, CDR2 FNYEAQ, per germline. V was clipped by 5 bases and J by 1 base; unmatched bases: 11. This chain's CDR3 is CASSASTGDFSYEQYF. In DNA, the CDR3 is TGTGCCAGCAGCGCCTCTACAGGGGATTTTTCCTACGAGCAGTACTTC.

This clonotype was recorded a few times. The gene calls are TRBV28 and TRBJ2-1, with 9 bases fitting TRBD2. Germline V gene data show CDR1 as MDHEN and CDR2 as SYDVKM. J lost 9 bases, V lost 0 bases, and 6 bases had no gene match. This CDR3 region has 15 residues. DNA for the CDR3: TGTGCCAGCAGTTTATGGCGGGAGGGGAATAGTGAGCAGTTCTTC. It encodes CASSLWREGNSEQFF.

The rearrangement joins TRBV10-3 to TRBJ2-5; D gene uncertain. V was shortened by 8 bases and J by 5 bases, with 9 bases between the two germline ends. This CDR3 is 11 amino acids long. CDR1 is ENHRY, CDR2 SYGVKD, per germline. CDR3 loop: CAIRVAETQYF. The CDR3 DNA is TGTGCCATCCGCGTTGCCGAGACCCAGTACTTC.

Turning to this clonotype: One junction end disagrees with the germline gene, perhaps due to a read error. The V call is TRBV6-6, the J call TRBJ2-7; 12 nucleotides align to TRBD2. This CDR3 is 16 amino acids long. CDR1 and CDR2 (germline): MNHNY, SVGAGI (reference sequence). In DNA, the CDR3 is TGTGCCAGCAGTACCCGACTAGCGGGAGACACCTATGAGCAGTACTTC. Its translation: CASSTRLAGDTYEQYF.

The genes are TRBV13 and TRBJ2-5; 13 nucleotides align to TRBD2. This CDR3 region has 18 residues. Trimming removed 4 bases from V and 3 bases from J; junction bases left unmatched: 11. Germline CDR1 and CDR2: PRHDT and FYEKMQ (reference sequence). This chain's CDR3 is CASSYRIPGTSGKETQYF. Written as DNA, the CDR3 is TGTGCCAGCAGCTATCGAATCCCCGGGACTAGCGGGAAAGAGACCCAGTACTTC.

The chain has TRBV5-1 and TRBJ2-5, with 15 bases matching TRBD2. Germline lookup yields CDR1 SGHRS and CDR2 YFSETQ. The CDR3 is 17 residues long. The trim removed 4 bases at V and 4 bases at J, leaving 8 bases unmatched. In DNA, the CDR3 is TGCGCCAGCAGCCCGCCCATGGGACTAGCGGGAGGAGAGACCCAGTACTTC. Translated, it gives CASSPPMGLAGGETQYF.

The chain carries TRBV3-1 and TRBJ2-1; D remains ambiguous. This CDR3 has 13 amino acids. Germline values: CDR1 LGHDT, CDR2 YNNKEL (reference sequence). The V end was cut by 5 bases, the J end by 8 bases, with 13 bases between. This chain's CDR3 is CASSMIVGDEQFF. For the CDR3, the DNA is TGTGCCAGCAGCATGATAGTCGGTGATGAGCAGTTCTTC.

The chain carries TRBV10-3 and TRBJ2-4, with a possible D match to TRBD1 (5 bases). This CDR3 contains 16 residues. V was shortened by 0 bases and J by 7 bases, with 16 bases between the two germline ends. Germline V gene lookup returns CDR1 ENHRY and CDR2 SYGVKD. The CDR3 sequence is CAISESEQASVNIQYF. As DNA, the CDR3 is TGTGCCATCAGTGAGTCGGAACAGGCATCCGTCAACATTCAGTACTTC.

This chain links TRBV20-1 with TRBJ2-5; TRBD1 matches at 9 bases. The CDR3 length is 13 residues. Germline V gene data show CDR1 as DFQATT and CDR2 as SNEGSKA (reference sequence). V gave up 5 bases and J gave up 2 bases; unmatched junction bases: 3. The CDR3 region has the DNA TGCAGTGCTCCGGGACAGGGACAAGAGACCCAGTACTTC. It is translated as CSAPGQGQETQYF.

This clonotype was counted many times. V usage is TRBV4-3 and J usage is TRBJ1-4; no clear D gene. Trimming shortened V by 0 bases and J by 5 bases, and 7 bases separated the two germline ends. Germline lookup yields CDR1 LGHNA and CDR2 YSLEER. The CDR3 is made up of 14 amino acids. The DNA of the CDR3 is TGCGCCAGCAGCCAAGAGACGGGGAATGAAAAACTGTTTTTT. Residues: CASSQETGNEKLFF.

This clonotype was detected only a few times. CDR3 residues: CASSQDTRSNQPQHF. DNA for the CDR3: TGTGCCAGCAGCCAAGATACAAGAAGCAATCAGCCCCAGCATTTT. V gene TRBV3-1 combines with J gene TRBJ1-5, with unresolved D. Germline CDR1 reads LGHDT; CDR2 reads YNNKEL (reference sequence). CDR3 length: 15 residues. V was cut by 0 bases and J by 1 base, with 7 bases left in between.

This chain joins TRBV15 and TRBJ2-5; 7 bases line up with TRBD1. The assigned J gene may be wrong: the sequence end matches TRBJ2-7 better. CDR1 and CDR2 (germline): LNHNV, YYDKDF (reference sequence). The CDR3 contains 13 residues. The CDR3 loop is CATSLTGAHEQYF. CDR3 DNA sequence: TGTGCCACCAGCCTAACAGGGGCCCACGAGCAGTACTTC.

In DNA, the CDR3 is TGTGCCATCAGTAAGCCCGGGACGGGATCATATGGCTACACCTTC. Translation: CAISKPGTGSYGYTF. This sequence joins TRBV10-3 and TRBJ1-2; a weak D match, TRBD1 (5 bases). Germline CDR1 reads ENHRY; CDR2 reads SYGVKD. V was trimmed by 5 bases and J by 5 bases, leaving 18 bases between them. The CDR3 runs 15 residues.

The chain is built from TRBV20-1 and TRBJ1-1; perhaps TRBD1 as D (5 bases). Trimming stripped 3 bases from V and 6 bases from J, with 14 bases between. Per germline, CDR1 DFQATT and CDR2 SNEGSKA (reference sequence). CDR3 length: 13 amino acids. The DNA of the CDR3 is TGCAGTGCTAGGATTCCGATCAGGGCTGAAGCTTTCTTT. Its protein product is CSARIPIRAEAFF.

The V gene is TRBV20-1, the J gene TRBJ2-7, with TRBD1 matching over 7 bases. V gave up 1 base and J gave up 2 bases; unmatched junction bases: 2. The CDR3 has 13 amino acids. Germline values: CDR1 DFQATT, CDR2 SNEGSKA (reference sequence). The CDR3 bases are TGCAGTGCTAGAGCCGGGACAGCCTACGAGCAGTACTTC. Protein product: CSARAGTAYEQYF.

This clonotype has more than one count but fewer than ten. An end of the junction differs from the germline gene, which may be a read error. The rearrangement uses TRBV27 and TRBJ2-7; no clear D gene. The CDR3 is 11 residues long. Germline V CDR1 and CDR2: MNHEY, SMNVEV (reference sequence). CDR3: CASSSHLDFVF. The DNA of the CDR3 is TGTGCCAGCAGTTCCCACCTCGATTTTGTCTTC.

This clonotype has more than one count but fewer than ten. CDR3 region: CASSFLENWETQYF. CDR3 in DNA: TGTGCCAGCAGCTTCTTAGAAAATTGGGAGACCCAGTACTTC. This chain connects TRBV7-9 to TRBJ2-5; D gene unclear. V was cut by 3 bases and J by 5 bases, with 13 bases left in between. The CDR3 has 14 residues. Germline V gene lookup returns CDR1 SEHNR and CDR2 FQNEAQ (reference sequence).

V gene TRBV28 combines with J gene TRBJ1-5; D is unresolved. The CDR3 spans 12 residues. Germline values: CDR1 MDHEN, CDR2 SYDVKM. Trimming shortened V by 4 bases and J by 12 bases, and 13 bases separated the two germline ends. Here the CDR3 DNA reads TGTGCCAGCAGTTCGACGGACCGGGTCCAGCATTTT. Its translation: CASSSTDRVQHF.

Only a few counts were recorded for this clonotype. V and J are TRBV5-6 and TRBJ1-4; tentative D call: TRBD1 (5 bases). The V end was cut by 4 bases, the J end by 5 bases, with 18 bases between. This CDR3 comprises 16 residues. Germline CDR1 reads SGHDT; CDR2 reads YYEEEE. CDR3 nucleotide sequence: TGTGCCAGCAGCCCACCACCGGGACTTTACAATGAAAAACTGTTTTTT. Translating gives CASSPPPGLYNEKLFF.

This clonotype was detected a few times. J is TRBJ2-3 and V is TRBV29-1, with D possibly TRBD2 on 5 matching bases. CDR3 size: 15 residues. CDR1 and CDR2 from the germline V gene are SQVTM and ANQGSEA. The ends were cut back, 2 bases at V and 6 bases at J, with 18 bases in the middle. CDR3 protein: CSVEPPGDPNDTQYF. In DNA, the CDR3 is TGCAGCGTTGAACCGCCCGGGGATCCGAACGATACGCAGTATTTT.

The J gene is TRBJ2-1, the V gene TRBV2, with 7 nucleotides matching TRBD2. CDR3 length: 18 residues. J lost 7 bases, V lost 0 bases, and 15 bases had no gene match. Germline V lookup: CDR1 SNHLY, CDR2 FYNNEI. CDR3 loop: CASSEAGMLGRELNEQFF. CDR3 DNA sequence: TGTGCCAGCAGTGAAGCGGGGATGTTGGGGCGGGAGTTGAATGAGCAGTTCTTC.

The chain has TRBV9 and TRBJ1-4, with D unclear. CDR1 and CDR2 (germline): SGDLS, YYNGEE. This CDR3 region has 13 residues. The ends were cut back, 5 bases at V and 7 bases at J, with 12 bases in the middle. As DNA, the CDR3 is TGTGCCAGCAGTGCGTCGATCCGTGAAAAACTGTTTTTT. Translating gives CASSASIREKLFF. The whole variable domain, remainder taken from reference TRBV9 and TRBJ1-4, is DSGVTQTPKHLITATGQRVTLRCSPRSGDLSVYWYQQSLDQGLQFLIQYYNGEERAKGNILERFSAQQFPDLHSELNLSSLELGDSALYFCASSASIREKLFFGSGTQLSVL.